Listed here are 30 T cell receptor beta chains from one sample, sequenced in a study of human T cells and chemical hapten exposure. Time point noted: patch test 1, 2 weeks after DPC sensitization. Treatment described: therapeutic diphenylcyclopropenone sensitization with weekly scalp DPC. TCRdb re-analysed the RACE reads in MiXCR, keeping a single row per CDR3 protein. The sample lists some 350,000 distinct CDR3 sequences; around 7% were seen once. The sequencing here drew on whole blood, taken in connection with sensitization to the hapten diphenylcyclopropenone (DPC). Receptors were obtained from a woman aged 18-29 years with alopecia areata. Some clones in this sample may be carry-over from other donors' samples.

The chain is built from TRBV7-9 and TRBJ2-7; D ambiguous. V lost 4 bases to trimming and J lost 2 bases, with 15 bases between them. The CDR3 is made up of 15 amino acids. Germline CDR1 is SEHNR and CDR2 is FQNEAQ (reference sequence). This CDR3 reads CASSSSTESTYEQYF. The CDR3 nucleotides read TGTGCCAGCAGCTCCTCGACCGAATCTACCTACGAGCAGTACTTC.

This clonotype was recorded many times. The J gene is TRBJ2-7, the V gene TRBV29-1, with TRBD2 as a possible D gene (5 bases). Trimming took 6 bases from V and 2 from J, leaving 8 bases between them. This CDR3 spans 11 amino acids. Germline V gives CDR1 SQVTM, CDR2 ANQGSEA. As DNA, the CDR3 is TGCAGCGTGGAGGTGGCCTACGAGCAGTACTTC. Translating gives CSVEVAYEQYF.

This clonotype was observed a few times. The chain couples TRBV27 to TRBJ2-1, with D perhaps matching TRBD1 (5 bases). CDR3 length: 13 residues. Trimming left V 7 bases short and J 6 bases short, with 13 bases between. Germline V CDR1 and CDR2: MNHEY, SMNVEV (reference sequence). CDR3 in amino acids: CASIELGRNEQFF. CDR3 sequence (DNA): TGTGCCAGCATCGAACTGGGGCGCAATGAGCAGTTCTTC.

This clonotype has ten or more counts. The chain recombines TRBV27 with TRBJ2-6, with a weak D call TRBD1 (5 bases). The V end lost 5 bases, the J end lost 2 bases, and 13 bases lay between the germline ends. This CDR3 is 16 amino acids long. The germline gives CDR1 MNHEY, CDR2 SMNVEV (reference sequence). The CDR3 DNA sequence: TGTGCCAGCAGTCGAATCCCAGGGACTGGGGCCAACGTCCTGACTTTC. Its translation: CASSRIPGTGANVLTF.

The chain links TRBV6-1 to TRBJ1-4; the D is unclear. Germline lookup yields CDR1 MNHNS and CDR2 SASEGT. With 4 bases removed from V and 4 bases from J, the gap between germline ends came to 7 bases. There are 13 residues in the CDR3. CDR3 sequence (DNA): TGTGCCAGCAGTGTCACGGATAATGAAAAACTGTTTTTT. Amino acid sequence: CASSVTDNEKLFF.

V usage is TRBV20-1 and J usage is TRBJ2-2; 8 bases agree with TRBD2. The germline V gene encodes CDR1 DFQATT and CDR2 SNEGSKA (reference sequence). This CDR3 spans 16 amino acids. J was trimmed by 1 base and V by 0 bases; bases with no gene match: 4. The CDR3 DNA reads TGCAGTGCTAGAGATAGAACTAGCGGGAACACCGGGGAGCTGTTTTTT. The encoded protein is CSARDRTSGNTGELFF.

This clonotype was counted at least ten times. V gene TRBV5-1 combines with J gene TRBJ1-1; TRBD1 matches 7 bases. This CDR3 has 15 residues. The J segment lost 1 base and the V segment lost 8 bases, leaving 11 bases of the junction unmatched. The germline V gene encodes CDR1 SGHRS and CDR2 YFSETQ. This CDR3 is CASMAFDRANTEAFF. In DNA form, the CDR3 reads TGCGCCAGTATGGCCTTTGACAGGGCGAACACTGAAGCTTTCTTT.

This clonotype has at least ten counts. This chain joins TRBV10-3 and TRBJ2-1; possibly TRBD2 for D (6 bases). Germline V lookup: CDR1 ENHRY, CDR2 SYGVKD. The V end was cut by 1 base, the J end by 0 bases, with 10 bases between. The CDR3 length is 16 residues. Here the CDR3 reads CAISELGGASYNEQFF. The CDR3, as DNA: TGTGCCATCAGTGAGTTAGGAGGGGCCTCCTACAATGAGCAGTTCTTC.

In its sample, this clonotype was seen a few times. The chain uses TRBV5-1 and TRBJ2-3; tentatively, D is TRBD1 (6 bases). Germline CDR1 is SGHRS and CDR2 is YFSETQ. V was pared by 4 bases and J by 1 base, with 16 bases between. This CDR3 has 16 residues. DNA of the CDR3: TGCGCCAGCAGCCATGGACAGCCGGGCGGCACAGATACGCAGTATTTT. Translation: CASSHGQPGGTDTQYF.

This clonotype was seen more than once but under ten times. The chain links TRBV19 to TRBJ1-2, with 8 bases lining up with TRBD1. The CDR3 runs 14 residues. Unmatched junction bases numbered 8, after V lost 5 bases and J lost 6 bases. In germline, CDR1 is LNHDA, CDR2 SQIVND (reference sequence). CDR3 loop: CASSASRGPDGYTF. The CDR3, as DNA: TGTGCCAGTAGTGCCTCCAGGGGGCCCGATGGCTACACCTTC.

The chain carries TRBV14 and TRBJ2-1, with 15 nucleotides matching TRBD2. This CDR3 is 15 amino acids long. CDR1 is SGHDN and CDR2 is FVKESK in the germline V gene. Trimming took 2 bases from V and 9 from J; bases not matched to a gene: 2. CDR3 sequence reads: CASSQRGLAGGEQFF. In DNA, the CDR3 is TGTGCCAGCAGCCAAAGGGGACTAGCGGGGGGTGAGCAGTTCTTC.

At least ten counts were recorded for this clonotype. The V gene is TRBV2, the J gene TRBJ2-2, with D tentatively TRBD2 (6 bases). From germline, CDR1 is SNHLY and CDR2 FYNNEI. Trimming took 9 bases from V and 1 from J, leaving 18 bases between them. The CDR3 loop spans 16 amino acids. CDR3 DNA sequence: TGTGCCAGATCCTCGGGACTGTCATTGAACACCGGGGAGCTGTTTTTT. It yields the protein CARSSGLSLNTGELFF.

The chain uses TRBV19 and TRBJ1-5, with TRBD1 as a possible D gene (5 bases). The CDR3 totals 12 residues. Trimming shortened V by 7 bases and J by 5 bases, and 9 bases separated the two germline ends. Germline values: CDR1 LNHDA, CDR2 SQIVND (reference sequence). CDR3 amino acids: CASTDTYQPQHF. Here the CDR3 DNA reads TGTGCCAGTACGGACACTTATCAGCCCCAGCATTTT. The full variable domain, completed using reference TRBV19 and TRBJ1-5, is DGGITQSPKYLFRKEGQNVTLSCEQNLNHDAMYWYRQDPGQGLRLIYYSQIVNDFQKGDIAEGYSVSREKKESFPLTVTSAQKNPTAFYLCASTDTYQPQHFGDGTRLSIL.

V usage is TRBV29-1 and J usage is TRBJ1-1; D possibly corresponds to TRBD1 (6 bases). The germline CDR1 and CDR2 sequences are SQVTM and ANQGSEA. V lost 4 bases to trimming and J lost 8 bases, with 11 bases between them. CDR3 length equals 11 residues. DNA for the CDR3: TGCAGCGTTGTAGAGGGGGACGAAGCTTTCTTT. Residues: CSVVEGDEAFF.

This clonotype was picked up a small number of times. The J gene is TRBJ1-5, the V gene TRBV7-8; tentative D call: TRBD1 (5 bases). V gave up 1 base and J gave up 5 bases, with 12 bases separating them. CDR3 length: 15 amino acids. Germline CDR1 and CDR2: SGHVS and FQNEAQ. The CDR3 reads CASSLGQGGDQPQHF. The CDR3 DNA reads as TGTGCCAGCAGCTTAGGTCAGGGAGGCGATCAGCCCCAGCATTTT.

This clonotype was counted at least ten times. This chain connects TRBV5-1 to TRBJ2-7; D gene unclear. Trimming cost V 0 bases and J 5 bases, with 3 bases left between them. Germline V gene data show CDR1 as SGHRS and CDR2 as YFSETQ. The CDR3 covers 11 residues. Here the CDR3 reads CASSLGHEQYF. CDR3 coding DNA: TGCGCCAGCAGCTTGGGGCACGAGCAGTACTTC.

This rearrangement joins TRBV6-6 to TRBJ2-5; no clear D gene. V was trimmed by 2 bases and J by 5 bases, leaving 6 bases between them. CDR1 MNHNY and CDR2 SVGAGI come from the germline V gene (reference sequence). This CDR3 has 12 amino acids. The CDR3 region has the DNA TGTGCCAGCAGTTACGCCCAGGAGACCCAGTACTTC. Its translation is CASSYAQETQYF.

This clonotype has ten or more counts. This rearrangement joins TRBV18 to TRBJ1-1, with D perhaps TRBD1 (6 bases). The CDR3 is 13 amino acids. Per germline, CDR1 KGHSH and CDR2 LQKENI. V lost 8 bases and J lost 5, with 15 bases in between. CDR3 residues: CASSPPGDTEAFF. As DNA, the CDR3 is TGTGCCAGCAGCCCACCAGGGGATACTGAAGCTTTCTTT. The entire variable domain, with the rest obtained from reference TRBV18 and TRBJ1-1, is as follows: NAGVMQNPRHLVRRRGQEARLRCSPMKGHSHVYWYRQLPEEGLKFMVYLQKENIIDESGMPKERFSAEFPKEGPSILRIQQVVRGDSAAYFCASSPPGDTEAFFGQGTRLTVV.

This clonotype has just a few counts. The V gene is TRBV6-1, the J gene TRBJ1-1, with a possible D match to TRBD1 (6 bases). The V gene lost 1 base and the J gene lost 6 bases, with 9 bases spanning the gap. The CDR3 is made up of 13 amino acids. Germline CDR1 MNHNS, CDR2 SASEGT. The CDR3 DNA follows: TGTGCCAGCAGTGAAGTCAGGGGCTCTGAAGCTTTCTTT. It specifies CASSEVRGSEAFF.

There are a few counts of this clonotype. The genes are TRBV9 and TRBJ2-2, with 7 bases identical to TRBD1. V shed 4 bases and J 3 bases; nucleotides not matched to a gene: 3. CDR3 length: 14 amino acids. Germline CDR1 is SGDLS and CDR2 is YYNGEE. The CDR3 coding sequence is TGTGCCAGCAGCTCCAGGGGGTACACCGGGGAGCTGTTTTTT. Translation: CASSSRGYTGELFF. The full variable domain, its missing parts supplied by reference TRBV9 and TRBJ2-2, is DSGVTQTPKHLITATGQRVTLRCSPRSGDLSVYWYQQSLDQGLQFLIQYYNGEERAKGNILERFSAQQFPDLHSELNLSSLELGDSALYFCASSSRGYTGELFFGEGSRLTVL.

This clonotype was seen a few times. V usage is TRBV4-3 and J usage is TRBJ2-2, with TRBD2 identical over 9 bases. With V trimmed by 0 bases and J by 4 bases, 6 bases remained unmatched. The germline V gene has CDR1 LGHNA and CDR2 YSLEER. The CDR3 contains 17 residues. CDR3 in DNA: TGCGCCAGCAGCCAAGATCAGGGACTAGCCTCCACCGGGGAGCTGTTTTTT. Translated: CASSQDQGLASTGELFF.

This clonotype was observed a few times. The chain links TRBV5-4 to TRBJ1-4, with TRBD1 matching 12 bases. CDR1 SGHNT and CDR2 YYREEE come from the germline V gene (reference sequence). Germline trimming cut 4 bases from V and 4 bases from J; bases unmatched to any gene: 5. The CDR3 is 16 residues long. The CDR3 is CASSQGQGAGNEKLFF. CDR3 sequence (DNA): TGTGCCAGCAGCCAGGGACAGGGGGCCGGTAATGAAAAACTGTTTTTT.

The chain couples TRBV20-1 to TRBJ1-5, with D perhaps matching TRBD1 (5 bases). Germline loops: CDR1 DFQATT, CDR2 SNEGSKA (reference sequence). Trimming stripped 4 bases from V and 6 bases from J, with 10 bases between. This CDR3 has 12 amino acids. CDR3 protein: CSATGYSQPQHF. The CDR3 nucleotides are TGCAGTGCTACAGGGTATAGTCAGCCCCAGCATTTT.

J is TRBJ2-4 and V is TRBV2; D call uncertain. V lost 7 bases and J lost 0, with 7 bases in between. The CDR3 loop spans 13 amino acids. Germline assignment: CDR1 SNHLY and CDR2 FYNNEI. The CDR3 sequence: CASIGIAKNIQYF. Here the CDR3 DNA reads TGTGCCAGCATTGGAATAGCCAAAAACATTCAGTACTTC.

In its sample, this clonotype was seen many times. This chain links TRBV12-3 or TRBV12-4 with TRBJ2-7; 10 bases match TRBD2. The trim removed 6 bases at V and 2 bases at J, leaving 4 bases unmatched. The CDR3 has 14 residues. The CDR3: CASSTSGGAYEQYF. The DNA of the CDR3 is TGTGCCAGCAGCACCAGCGGGGGGGCCTACGAGCAGTACTTC.

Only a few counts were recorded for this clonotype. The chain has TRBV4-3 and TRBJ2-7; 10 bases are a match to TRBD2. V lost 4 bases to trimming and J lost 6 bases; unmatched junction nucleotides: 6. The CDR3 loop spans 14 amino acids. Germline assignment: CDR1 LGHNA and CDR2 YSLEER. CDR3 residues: CASSPSGGFSEQYF. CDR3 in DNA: TGCGCCAGCAGCCCTAGCGGGGGTTTTTCCGAGCAGTACTTC.

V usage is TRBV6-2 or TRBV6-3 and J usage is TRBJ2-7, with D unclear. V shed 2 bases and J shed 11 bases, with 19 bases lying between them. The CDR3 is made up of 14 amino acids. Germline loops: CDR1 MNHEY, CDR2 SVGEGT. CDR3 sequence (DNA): TGTGCCAGCAGTTACGTACACCCCTCAGGTTCCAAGTACTTC. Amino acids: CASSYVHPSGSKYF.

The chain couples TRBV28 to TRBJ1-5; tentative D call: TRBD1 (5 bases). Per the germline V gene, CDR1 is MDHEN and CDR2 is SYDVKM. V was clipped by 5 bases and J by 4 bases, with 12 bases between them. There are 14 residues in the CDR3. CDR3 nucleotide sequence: TGTGCCAGCAGTGAGGGGTTGGGTAATCAGCCCCAGCATTTT. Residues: CASSEGLGNQPQHF.

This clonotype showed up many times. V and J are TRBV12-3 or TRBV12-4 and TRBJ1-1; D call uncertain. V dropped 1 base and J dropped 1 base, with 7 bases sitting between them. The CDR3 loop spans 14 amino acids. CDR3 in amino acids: CASSLGLPNTEAFF. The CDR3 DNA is TGTGCCAGCAGTTTAGGGTTGCCGAACACTGAAGCTTTCTTT.

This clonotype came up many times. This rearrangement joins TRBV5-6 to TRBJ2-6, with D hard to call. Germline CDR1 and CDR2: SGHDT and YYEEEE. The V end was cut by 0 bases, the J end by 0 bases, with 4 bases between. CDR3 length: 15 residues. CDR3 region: CASSLDVSGANVLTF. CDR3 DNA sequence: TGTGCCAGCAGCTTGGACGTCTCTGGGGCCAACGTCCTGACTTTC.